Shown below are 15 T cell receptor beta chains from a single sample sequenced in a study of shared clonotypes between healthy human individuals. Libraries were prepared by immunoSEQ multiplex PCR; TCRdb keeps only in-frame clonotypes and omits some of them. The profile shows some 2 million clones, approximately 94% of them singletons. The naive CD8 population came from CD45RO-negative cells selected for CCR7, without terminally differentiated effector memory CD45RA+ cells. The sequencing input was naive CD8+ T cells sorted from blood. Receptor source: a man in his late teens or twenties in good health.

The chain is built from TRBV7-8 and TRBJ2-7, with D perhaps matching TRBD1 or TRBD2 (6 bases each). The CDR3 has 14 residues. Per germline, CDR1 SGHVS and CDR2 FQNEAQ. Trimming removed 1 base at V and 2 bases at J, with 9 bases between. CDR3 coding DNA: TGTGCCAGCAGCTTAGGGGGGGCTACCTACGAGCAGTACTTC. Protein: CASSLGGATYEQYF.

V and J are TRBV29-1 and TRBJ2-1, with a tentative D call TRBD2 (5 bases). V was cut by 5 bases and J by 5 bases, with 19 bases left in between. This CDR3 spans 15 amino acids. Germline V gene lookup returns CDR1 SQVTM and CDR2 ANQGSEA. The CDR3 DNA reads TGCAGCGTTTTAGGAGGTCGGTTTGTGAACAATGAGCAGTTCTTC. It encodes CSVLGGRFVNNEQFF.

The CDR3 sequence is CASSQDTGVGDTEAFF. The CDR3 DNA sequence: TGCGCCAGCAGCCAAGATACAGGGGTGGGCGACACTGAAGCTTTCTTT. The V gene is TRBV4-1, the J gene TRBJ1-1; 7 nucleotides align to TRBD1. Germline V gene lookup returns CDR1 MGHRA and CDR2 YSYEKL. There are 16 residues in the CDR3. Germline trimming cut 0 bases from V and 3 bases from J; bases unmatched to any gene: 7.

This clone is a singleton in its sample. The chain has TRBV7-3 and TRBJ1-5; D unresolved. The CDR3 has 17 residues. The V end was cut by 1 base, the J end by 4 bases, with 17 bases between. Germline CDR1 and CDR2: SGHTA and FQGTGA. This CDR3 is CASSLRSTRLANQPQHF. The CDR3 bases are TGTGCCAGCAGCTTAAGATCTACGCGGCTGGCAAATCAGCCCCAGCATTTT.

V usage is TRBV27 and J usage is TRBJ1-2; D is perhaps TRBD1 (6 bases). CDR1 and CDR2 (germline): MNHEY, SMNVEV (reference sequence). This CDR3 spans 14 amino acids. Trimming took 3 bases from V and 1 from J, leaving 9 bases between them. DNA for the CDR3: TGTGCCAGCAGTTTTCAGGGGAATAACTATGGCTACACCTTC. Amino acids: CASSFQGNNYGYTF.

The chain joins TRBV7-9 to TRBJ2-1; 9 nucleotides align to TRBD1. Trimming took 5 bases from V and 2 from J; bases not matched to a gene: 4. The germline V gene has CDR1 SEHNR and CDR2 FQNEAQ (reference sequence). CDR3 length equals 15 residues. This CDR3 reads CASSEGQGTYNEQFF. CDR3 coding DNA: TGTGCCAGCAGCGAGGGACAGGGCACCTACAATGAGCAGTTCTTC.

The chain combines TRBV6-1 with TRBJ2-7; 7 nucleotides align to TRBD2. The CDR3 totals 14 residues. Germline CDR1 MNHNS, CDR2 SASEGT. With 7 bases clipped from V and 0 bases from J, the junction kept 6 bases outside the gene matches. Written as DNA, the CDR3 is TGTGCCAGCACATTGCGGGGGATCTCCTACGAGCAGTACTTC. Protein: CASTLRGISYEQYF.

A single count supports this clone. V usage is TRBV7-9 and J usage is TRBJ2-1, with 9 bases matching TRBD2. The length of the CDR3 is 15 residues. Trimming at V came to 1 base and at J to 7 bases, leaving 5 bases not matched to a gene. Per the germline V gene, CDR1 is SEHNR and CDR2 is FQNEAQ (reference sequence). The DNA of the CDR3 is TGTGCCAGCAGCTTAGGTAGCGGGGGCTCTAATGAGCAGTTCTTC. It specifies CASSLGSGGSNEQFF.

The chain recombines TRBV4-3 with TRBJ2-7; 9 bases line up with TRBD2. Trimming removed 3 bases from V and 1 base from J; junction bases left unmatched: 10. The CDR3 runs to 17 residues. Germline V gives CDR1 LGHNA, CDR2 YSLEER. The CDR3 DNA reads TGCGCCAGCAGCCAGGGGATAGCGGGAGAGAGGTCCTACGAGCAGTACTTC. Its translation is CASSQGIAGERSYEQYF.

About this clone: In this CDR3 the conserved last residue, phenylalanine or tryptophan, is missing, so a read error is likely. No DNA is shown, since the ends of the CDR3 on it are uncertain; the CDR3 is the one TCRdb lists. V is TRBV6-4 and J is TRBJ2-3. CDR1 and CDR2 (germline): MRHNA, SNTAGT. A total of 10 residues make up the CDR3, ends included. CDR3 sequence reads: CASSETGTLA.

Here the CDR3 reads CASSGSYNEQFF. The CDR3 DNA reads as TGTGCCAGCAGTGGCTCCTACAATGAGCAGTTCTTC. The chain combines TRBV6-5 with TRBJ2-1; D is uncertain. The V gene's germline CDR1 is MNHEY and CDR2 SVGAGI. The CDR3 runs 12 residues. Trimming removed 5 bases from V and 0 bases from J, with 2 bases in between.

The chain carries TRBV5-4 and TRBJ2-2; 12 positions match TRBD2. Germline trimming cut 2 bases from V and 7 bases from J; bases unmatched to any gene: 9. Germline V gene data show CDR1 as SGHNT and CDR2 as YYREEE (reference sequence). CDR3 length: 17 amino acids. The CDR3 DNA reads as TGTGCCAGCAGCTTCACTAGCGGGGGGACCACCGACGGGGAGCTGTTTTTT. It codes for CASSFTSGGTTDGELFF.

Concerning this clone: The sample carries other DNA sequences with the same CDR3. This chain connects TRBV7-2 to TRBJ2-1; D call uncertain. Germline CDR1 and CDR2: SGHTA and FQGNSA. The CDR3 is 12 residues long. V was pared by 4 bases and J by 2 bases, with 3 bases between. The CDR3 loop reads CASSYPYNEQFF. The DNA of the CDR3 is TGTGCCAGCAGCTACCCCTACAATGAGCAGTTCTTC.

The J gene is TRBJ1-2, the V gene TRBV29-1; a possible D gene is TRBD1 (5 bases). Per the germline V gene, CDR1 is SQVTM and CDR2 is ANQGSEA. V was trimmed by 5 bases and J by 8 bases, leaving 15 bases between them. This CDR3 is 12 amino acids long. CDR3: CSVLGEWGGYTF. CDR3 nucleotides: TGCAGCGTTTTAGGGGAGTGGGGGGGCTACACCTTC.

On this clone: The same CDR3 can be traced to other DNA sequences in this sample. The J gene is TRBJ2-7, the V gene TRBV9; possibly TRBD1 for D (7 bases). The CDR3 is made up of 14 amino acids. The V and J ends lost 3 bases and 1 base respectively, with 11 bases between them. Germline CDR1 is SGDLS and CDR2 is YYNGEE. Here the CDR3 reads CASSAGGQSYEQYF. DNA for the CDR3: TGTGCCAGCAGCGCCGGGGGACAGTCCTACGAGCAGTACTTC.